This record concerns one TCR beta chain sequence. The sample comes from a study of cytomegalovirus exposure and HLA in healthy donors. The PCR made use of 60 Vbeta and 13 Jbeta primers. Clones were read by immunoSEQ multiplex PCR, and TCRdb kept only the in-frame ones, dropping some. The profile covers over 200,000 clones, with around 80% appearing a single time and 3.5% to 4% taken by the ten largest. The sequence was collected from a male donor in good health and CMV-seronegative. Sequenced input: PBMCs.

The CDR3 is CAWGLYSNQPQHF. The CDR3, as DNA: TGTGCCTGGGGCCTGTATAGCAATCAGCCCCAGCATTTT. The chain couples TRBV30 to TRBJ1-5; D is unresolved. The CDR3 loop spans 13 amino acids. Between the trimmed V and J ends, which lost 5 bases and 0 bases, there was a span of 8 bases. Per germline, CDR1 GTSNPN and CDR2 SVGIG (reference sequence).